The 5 T cell receptor beta chains given below trace back to one sample, sequenced in a study of cytomegalovirus exposure and HLA in healthy donors. Primers: 60 Vbeta forward and 13 Jbeta reverse. TCRdb keeps only in-frame clones here, not all; method: immunoSEQ multiplex PCR. The sample carries about 200,000 clones, about an eighth recorded once. What was sequenced was PBMCs. The receptors come from a man in his forties or fifties in good health and CMV-seropositive.

V usage is TRBV19 and J usage is TRBJ2-4; 7 bases are shared with TRBD1. Germline CDR1 is LNHDA and CDR2 is SQIVND (reference sequence). This CDR3 comprises 12 residues. The junction had 3 bases not matched to a gene; V was cut back by 4 bases and J by 9 bases. The CDR3 nucleotides read TGTGCCAGTAGTACCGGACAGGTCATTCAGTACTTC. Protein product: CASSTGQVIQYF.

This clone has more than one count but fewer than ten. Other DNA sequences within the sample encode an identical CDR3. The genes are TRBV19 and TRBJ2-3, with 8 bases lining up with TRBD2. The CDR3 is made up of 13 amino acids. Germline trimming cut 4 bases from V and 3 bases from J; bases unmatched to any gene: 0. CDR1 and CDR2 from the germline V gene are LNHDA and SQIVND (reference sequence). CDR3: CASSTGGTDTQYF. The CDR3 nucleotides are TGTGCCAGTAGTACGGGGGGGACAGATACGCAGTATTTT. The full variable domain, its missing parts supplied by reference TRBV19 and TRBJ2-3, is DGGITQSPKYLFRKEGQNVTLSCEQNLNHDAMYWYRQDPGQGLRLIYYSQIVNDFQKGDIAEGYSVSREKKESFPLTVTSAQKNPTAFYLCASSTGGTDTQYFGPGTRLTVL.

This clone was picked up a small number of times. The chain is built from TRBV4-3 and TRBJ2-3; TRBD2 matches 13 bases. Germline V CDR1 and CDR2: LGHNA, YSLEER. This CDR3 contains 16 residues. Germline trimming cut 3 bases from V and 2 bases from J; bases unmatched to any gene: 2. The CDR3 spells CASSQTSGGITDTQYF. The CDR3, as DNA: TGCGCCAGCAGCCAGACTAGCGGGGGGATCACAGATACGCAGTATTTT.

The V gene is TRBV5-1, the J gene TRBJ2-2; 9 bases agree with TRBD1. The trim removed 4 bases at V and 3 bases at J, leaving 4 bases unmatched. This CDR3 region has 15 residues. CDR1 and CDR2 from the germline V gene are SGHRS and YFSETQ. CDR3 DNA: TGCGCCAGCAGCCCTGGGACAGGGTACACCGGGGAGCTGTTTTTT. It translates to CASSPGTGYTGELFF.

This clone was found a few times. This chain links TRBV19 with TRBJ1-2, with 8 bases that match TRBD1. With 5 bases clipped from V and 7 bases from J, the junction kept 9 bases outside the gene matches. In germline, CDR1 is LNHDA, CDR2 SQIVND (reference sequence). The CDR3 is 14 amino acids. The CDR3 coding sequence is TGTGCCAGTAGTCGGCAGGGGGCAACCGGTGGCTACACCTTC. Translated, it gives CASSRQGATGGYTF.